This T cell receptor beta chain was sequenced for a study of cytomegalovirus exposure and HLA in healthy donors. Study-wide points: Investigators reported 150 to 200 TCR beta chains as tied to cytomegalovirus.

The study ran its PCR with 60 Vbeta and 13 Jbeta primers. The data were produced by immunoSEQ multiplex PCR, yet TCRdb's version contains in-frame clones alone and is incomplete. Among roughly 130,000 clones listed, about 84% were seen once. Germline trimming cut 3 bases from V and 7 bases from J; bases unmatched to any gene: 6. Germline CDR1 reads LNHNV; CDR2 reads YYDKDF (reference sequence). The CDR3 totals 16 residues. As regards this clone: Its antigen is still unknown.

The chain joins TRBV15 to TRBJ1-4, with 12 bases matching TRBD1. The source material was PBMCs. This TCR was sampled from a boy aged 5 to 17 in good health and CMV-seronegative. CDR3 sequence (DNA): TGTGCCACCAGCAGCGGGCCGGGACAGGGGGCTGAAAAACTGTTTTTT. Residues: CATSSGPGQGAEKLFF.